These T cell receptor beta chains were read from a single sample in a study of regulatory T cells in long-lasting Graves disease. Each CDR3 protein is one row after TCRdb ran MiXCR on the multiplex PCR reads. Found here are fewer than 650,000 distinct CDR3 sequences, about 15% of them singletons; the top ten hold 15% to 20%. These records were also assigned to another study, of T cells in Graves' hyperthyroidism and ophthalmopathy.

Sequenced here: peripheral blood mononuclear cells (PBMCs), sampled at new diagnosis, from a patient treated with antithyroid drugs. The receptors were sampled from a woman in her 30s with Graves disease. The CDR3 runs from the conserved cysteine through the conserved F or W. A D gene is named only where the DNA matches it firmly. Where a row states a size, it is once, few, many or the class of an expanded clone; other rows omit it.

>many|TRBJ2-1|TRBD2|TRBV18
TGTGCCAGCTCTCATCTAGCGGTTAGCGGTGAGCAGTTCTTC
CASSHLAVSGEQFF
>few|TRBJ1-1|TRBD1|TRBV6-5
TGTGCCAGCAGTTATTTTACCTCGGGGACAGCGAACACTGAAGCTTTCTTT
CASSYFTSGTANTEAFF
>many|TRBJ1-1|.|TRBV9
TGTGCCAGCAGCGTACATAGCGACACTGAAGCTTTCTTT
CASSVHSDTEAFF
>few|TRBJ2-1|TRBD2|TRBV5-1
TGCGCCAGCAGCTACACTAGCGGTCACTCCTACAATGAGCAGTTCTTC
CASSYTSGHSYNEQFF
>.|TRBJ2-4|.|TRBV6-2/TRBV6-3
TGTGCCAGCAGCCCCCAATTAGGAAACATTCAGTACTTC
CASSPQLGNIQYF
>many|TRBJ2-3|TRBD2|TRBV28
TGTGCCAGCAGTTCGGGTAGGACTAGCGCTTCAGATACGCAGTATTTT
CASSSGRTSASDTQYF
>few|TRBJ2-7|TRBD1|TRBV5-1
TGCGCCAGCAGCCCCTGGCAGGGACAGGGAATGGGCTACGAGCAGTACTTC
CASSPWQGQGMGYEQYF
>many|TRBJ1-5|.|TRBV7-9
TGTGCCAGCAGCCGATCCGGGCCTCAGCCCCAGCATTTT
CASSRSGPQPQHF
>.|TRBJ2-1|TRBD2|TRBV9
TGTGCCAGCAGCACCGGGACTAGCTCCTACAATGAGCAGTTCTTC
CASSTGTSSYNEQFF
>.|TRBJ2-3|TRBD2|TRBV4-1
TGCGCCAGCAGCCCTGGAGGCGGCGGGAGTAGCACAGATACGCAGTATTTT
CASSPGGGGSSTDTQYF
>few|TRBJ2-2|TRBD1|TRBV29-1
TGCAGCGCCCGGGACAGCACTAACACCGGGGAGCTGTTTTTT
CSARDSTNTGELFF
>few|TRBJ2-2|TRBD2|TRBV30
TGTGCCTGGACTCCGGGACTAGCGGGAGTCGGGGAGCTGTTTTTT
CAWTPGLAGVGELFF
>many|TRBJ2-5|TRBD1|TRBV12-3/TRBV12-4
TGTGCCAGCAGTTCTCGGGACAGGCGTCAAGAGACCCAGTACTTC
CASSSRDRRQETQYF
>many|TRBJ1-2|TRBD1|TRBV24-1
TGTGCCACCAGTGATACCCGGGACAGGGACGGTTACTATGGCTACACCTTC
CATSDTRDRDGYYGYTF
>.|TRBJ1-2|.|TRBV3-1
TGTGCCAGCAGCCAATCTGCAATAGGACAGACCCCCTATGGCTACACCTTC
CASSQSAIGQTPYGYTF
>many|TRBJ1-5|.|TRBV15
TGTGCCACCAGCAGTCTAGGCGGATACAATCAGCCCCAGCATTTT
CATSSLGGYNQPQHF
>many|TRBJ1-2|.|TRBV7-9
TGTGCCAGCAGCCAACTACAGGGTCTTGATGGCTACACCTTC
CASSQLQGLDGYTF
>many|TRBJ2-4|.|TRBV20-1
TGCAGTGCTAGAGATGGCGGAAACATTCAGTACTTC
CSARDGGNIQYF
>many|TRBJ1-6|.|TRBV6-1
TGTGCCAGCAGGACGGACGCTGGGTATTCACCCCTCCACTTT
CASRTDAGYSPLHF
>many|TRBJ2-1|TRBD2|TRBV6-1
TGTGCCAGCACCAAACGAGCGGGAGGGGTCTACAATGAGCAGTTCTTC
CASTKRAGGVYNEQFF
>few|TRBJ1-1|.|TRBV20-1
TGCAGTGCGAGACCCGGGACAATTGAAGCTTTCTTT
CSARPGTIEAFF
>.|TRBJ2-3|TRBD1|TRBV19
TGTGCCAGTAGGGCCGCAGGGGGCAGATCAGATACGCAGTATTTT
CASRAAGGRSDTQYF
>.|TRBJ1-1|TRBD1|TRBV19
TGTGCCAGTAGCAAACAGGGGGGCCATGAAGCTTTCTTT
CASSKQGGHEAFF
>many|TRBJ2-5|.|TRBV20-1
TGCAGTGCTAGCCCCCCTGCCCCCAGCCAAGAGACCCAGTACTTC
CSASPPAPSQETQYF